These T cell receptor beta chains were read from a single sample in a study of regulatory T cells in long-lasting Graves disease. TCRdb recomputed calls from the multiplex PCR reads with MiXCR, one row per CDR3 protein. Found here are hundreds of thousands of distinct CDR3 sequences, around 13% of them singletons; the top ten hold approximately 9.6%. These data were also filed under a second study, of T cells in Graves' hyperthyroidism and ophthalmopathy.

The source material was peripheral blood mononuclear cells (PBMCs), sampled at new diagnosis, from a patient treated with antithyroid drugs. The receptors derive from a young woman with Graves disease. Each CDR3 is given with its conserved first and last residue. A D gene is named only where the DNA matches it firmly. Clone size is not always given. Where it is, it says once, few, many or a class for expanded clones.

j_call clone_size v_call d_call cdr3_aa cdr3_nt
TRBJ2-7 - TRBV7-8 TRBD1 CASSWRDRGFYEQYF TGTGCCAGCAGCTGGAGGGACAGGGGGTTCTACGAGCAGTACTTC
TRBJ1-2 few TRBV4-1 - CASSHHALRDYGYTF TGCGCCAGCAGCCATCACGCTTTGCGGGACTATGGCTACACCTTC
TRBJ2-3 - TRBV19 TRBD1 CASSIGGTGVTDTQYF TGTGCCAGTAGTATTGGCGGGACAGGGGTCACAGATACGCAGTATTTT
TRBJ2-1 many TRBV6-5 - CASSHSSHGEQFF TGTGCCAGCAGCCACTCGTCCCACGGAGAGCAGTTCTTC
TRBJ1-1 - TRBV29-1 - CSVGRGLNGATEAFF TGCAGCGTAGGCAGAGGATTAAACGGGGCGACTGAAGCTTTCTTT
TRBJ2-7 few TRBV19 - CASSLQHGIYEQYF TGTGCCAGTAGTCTCCAACACGGGATCTACGAGCAGTACTTC
TRBJ2-7 - TRBV5-1 TRBD1 CASSPKNNRGSYEQYF TGCGCCAGCAGCCCTAAGAACAACAGGGGGTCCTACGAGCAGTACTTC
TRBJ1-2 - TRBV7-2 - CASSLGATNYGYTF TGTGCCAGCAGCTTAGGGGCGACTAACTATGGCTACACCTTC
TRBJ1-1 many TRBV3-1 TRBD1 CASSHGKGAAFF TGTGCCAGCAGCCACGGAAAGGGGGCCGCTTTCTTT
TRBJ2-5 - TRBV5-6 - CASSSWTEETQYF TGTGCCAGCAGCTCCTGGACAGAAGAGACCCAGTACTTC
TRBJ2-7 many TRBV6-1 - CASSYADYHEQYF TGTGCCAGCAGTTACGCCGACTACCACGAGCAGTACTTC
TRBJ2-7 few TRBV19 - CASSRTGPTYEQYF TGTGCCAGTAGTAGAACAGGGCCTACCTACGAGCAGTACTTC
TRBJ2-4 - TRBV5-6 - CASSLGQARNIQYF TGTGCCAGCAGCTTGGGACAGGCGAGAAACATTCAGTACTTC
TRBJ1-6 - TRBV4-1 - CASGGPTGNSPLHF TGCGCCAGCGGGGGTCCCACAGGGAATTCACCCCTCCACTTT
TRBJ2-7 many TRBV2 TRBD2 CASSDRLAGGPYEQYF TGTGCCAGCAGTGACCGACTAGCGGGAGGGCCGTACGAGCAGTACTTC
TRBJ2-3 few TRBV5-1 - CASSANQETDTQYF TGCGCCAGCAGCGCGAACCAGGAAACAGATACGCAGTATTTT
TRBJ2-1 many TRBV6-2/TRBV6-3 - CASSPLRNEQFF TGTGCCAGCAGCCCCCTAAGAAATGAGCAGTTCTTC
TRBJ2-2 - TRBV5-1 - CASSLALTGELFF TGCGCCAGCAGTCTAGCTCTAACCGGGGAGCTGTTTTTT
TRBJ2-3 - TRBV9 - CASSVEGVFSDTQYF TGTGCCAGCAGCGTAGAGGGTGTGTTTTCAGATACGCAGTATTTT
TRBJ2-7 many TRBV5-1 - CASSLDRRAYEQYF TGCGCCAGCAGCTTGGACAGGCGCGCCTACGAGCAGTACTTC
TRBJ2-1 many TRBV28 TRBD2 CASTLAGYNEQFF TGTGCCAGCACCCTAGCGGGTTACAATGAGCAGTTCTTC
TRBJ1-6 many TRBV28 - CASADPNSPLHF TGTGCCAGCGCCGACCCTAATTCACCCCTCCACTTT
TRBJ1-4 many TRBV4-2 - CASSQGGGGLPSNEKLFF TGTGCCAGCAGCCAAGGCGGGGGCGGACTCCCTTCTAATGAAAAACTGTTTTTT
TRBJ2-1 - TRBV12-3/TRBV12-4 TRBD1 CASSRRDRGKSEQFF TGTGCCAGCAGTCGCCGGGACAGGGGGAAGTCTGAGCAGTTCTTC
TRBJ1-6 many TRBV3-1 TRBD1 CASSPRWTGSNSPLHF TGTGCCAGCAGCCCCCGATGGACAGGCTCGAATTCACCCCTCCACTTT
TRBJ2-5 - TRBV7-2 - CASMVRSESQYF TGTGCCAGCATGGTCCGAAGTGAGTCCCAGTACTTC
TRBJ1-1 many TRBV28 - CASSSRQPPEAFF TGTGCCAGCAGTTCCCGACAACCGCCTGAAGCTTTCTTT
TRBJ1-2 many TRBV2 - CASSAGSSGYTF TGTGCCAGCAGCGCAGGGAGCTCTGGCTACACCTTC
TRBJ2-6 few TRBV5-4 - CASSWDTASGANVLTF TGTGCCAGCAGCTGGGACACGGCTTCTGGGGCCAACGTCCTGACTTTC
TRBJ2-7 many TRBV20-1 - CSARKAGLNEQYF TGCAGTGCTAGAAAGGCAGGGTTAAACGAGCAGTACTTC
TRBJ2-2 - TRBV28 - CASSLKAPGELFF TGTGCCAGCAGTTTAAAGGCCCCCGGGGAGCTGTTTTTT
TRBJ2-5 many TRBV15 - CATSRRRSSIQETQYF TGTGCCACCAGCAGGAGAAGGTCTAGCATACAAGAGACCCAGTACTTC
TRBJ2-5 many TRBV10-3 - CAISAQGQETQYF TGTGCCATCAGTGCGCAGGGGCAAGAGACCCAGTACTTC
TRBJ1-2 many TRBV6-1 - CASSSTGRNGYTF TGTGCCAGCAGCTCGACCGGGCGAAATGGCTACACCTTC
TRBJ2-3 many TRBV11-2 - CASSLIRKRKSTDTQYF TGTGCCAGCAGCTTAATCCGTAAGCGGAAAAGCACAGATACGCAGTATTTT
TRBJ1-6 - TRBV6-2/TRBV6-3 - CASTEGGFGGLRNSPLHF TGTGCCAGCACCGAAGGGGGTTTCGGGGGGCTAAGGAATTCACCCCTCCACTTT
TRBJ1-2 many TRBV7-9 TRBD1 CAGQRQGSTYGYTF TGTGCCGGTCAAAGACAGGGTTCTACCTATGGCTACACCTTC
TRBJ2-1 few TRBV15 TRBD2 CATSKRTSAGEQFF TGTGCCACCAGCAAAAGGACTAGCGCGGGTGAGCAGTTCTTC
TRBJ1-5 - TRBV4-1 - CASSQVSSQPQHF TGCGCCAGCAGCCAAGTGAGCTCTCAGCCCCAGCATTTT
TRBJ1-5 - TRBV6-5 - CASSELVTGGSNQPQHF TGTGCCAGCAGTGAACTGGTCACAGGTGGAAGCAATCAGCCCCAGCATTTT
TRBJ2-5 - TRBV12-3/TRBV12-4 - CASSLSDTEKYF TGTGCCAGCAGTTTATCGGACACCGAAAAGTACTTC
TRBJ2-2 many TRBV15 - CATSRDPDPRTGELFF TGTGCCACCAGCAGAGATCCAGACCCCAGGACCGGGGAGCTGTTTTTT
TRBJ2-7 many TRBV29-1 TRBD2 CSVAIGTSGTEQYF TGCAGCGTTGCAATCGGGACTAGCGGGACCGAGCAGTACTTC